Sequencing of this T cell receptor (beta chain) was carried out in a study of blood T cell repertoires in COVID-19. Study-level information: Samples representing acute and convalescent COVID-19 were sourced from the United States, Italy and Spain. In each case, the material was cDNA or gDNA derived from T cells, B-cell-depleted T cells, or PBMCs.

Original analysis: The assay estimated nucleated cells by amplifying reference gene primers. Assay: immunoSEQ multiplex PCR; the TCRdb copy retains only in-frame clones and omits some. V and J calls plus clone size are reproduced from that table; the DNA served to infer D and trimming. Found here are roughly 200,000 clones, around 88% of them singletons; the top ten hold 3.5% to 5.5%. Trimming removed 9 bases from V and 4 bases from J; junction bases left unmatched: 8. Germline V gene sequence: CDR1 LGHDT, CDR2 YNNKEL (reference sequence). The CDR3 has 14 amino acids. This clone was detected only a few times.

The rearrangement uses TRBV3-1 (or the pseudogene TRBV3-2) and TRBJ2-2; 7 bases are a match to TRBD1. The sequenced sample was PBMCs or T cells enriched from blood (not recorded which). The receptor comes from a woman in her 30s who had been exposed to COVID-19. CDR3 sequence: CASRQGTVTGELFF. Here the CDR3 DNA reads TGTGCCAGTCGACAGGGCACCGTCACCGGGGAGCTGTTTTTT.